This entry features one T cell receptor (beta chain) sequence. The antigen remains undetermined. The data stem from a study of cytomegalovirus exposure and HLA in healthy donors. General study points: In an earlier analysis, about 87% or about 30%: the productive usage of most TCR beta V segments. Excluded: some indistinguishable V segments such as TRBV6-2 and TRBV6-3. After further analysis at a later stage, roughly 15,000 TCR beta sequences were associated with HLA alleles at 0.05 false discovery rate.

The primer mix had 60 Vbeta and 13 Jbeta primers. Assay: immunoSEQ multiplex PCR; the TCRdb copy retains only in-frame clones and omits some. The data contain under 200,000 clones, around 84% of them singletons. Germline trimming cut 5 bases from V and 5 bases from J; bases unmatched to any gene: 13. CDR3 length equals 16 residues. Germline V gives CDR1 MNHEY, CDR2 SMNVEV (reference sequence). This TCR came from a male donor in good health and CMV-seropositive. This chain connects TRBV27 to TRBJ1-1; the match to TRBD1 covers 8 bases. The material sequenced was PBMCs. This CDR3 is CASSPQTGAPLTEAFF. CDR3 in DNA: TGTGCCAGCAGTCCCCAGACAGGGGCCCCGCTTACTGAAGCTTTCTTT.